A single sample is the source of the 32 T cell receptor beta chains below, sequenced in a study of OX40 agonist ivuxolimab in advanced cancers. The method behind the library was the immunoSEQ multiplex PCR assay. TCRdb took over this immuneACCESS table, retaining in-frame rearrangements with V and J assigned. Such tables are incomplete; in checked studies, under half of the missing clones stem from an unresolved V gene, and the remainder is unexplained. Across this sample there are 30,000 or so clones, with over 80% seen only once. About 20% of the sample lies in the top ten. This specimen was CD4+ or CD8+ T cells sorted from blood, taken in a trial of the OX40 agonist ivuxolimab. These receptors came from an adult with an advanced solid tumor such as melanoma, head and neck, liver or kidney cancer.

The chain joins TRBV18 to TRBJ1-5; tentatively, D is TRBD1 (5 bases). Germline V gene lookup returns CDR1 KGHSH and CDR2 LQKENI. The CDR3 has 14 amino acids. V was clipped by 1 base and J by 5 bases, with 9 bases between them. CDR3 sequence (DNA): TGTGCCAGCTCACCACAGACAGTTGATCAGCCCCAGCATTTT. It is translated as CASSPQTVDQPQHF.

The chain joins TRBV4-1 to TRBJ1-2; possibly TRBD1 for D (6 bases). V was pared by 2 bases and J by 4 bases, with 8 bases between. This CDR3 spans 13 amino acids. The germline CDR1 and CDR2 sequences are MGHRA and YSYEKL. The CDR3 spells CASSQTGIYGYTF. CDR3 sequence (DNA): TGCGCCAGCAGCCAAACAGGGATCTATGGCTACACCTTC.

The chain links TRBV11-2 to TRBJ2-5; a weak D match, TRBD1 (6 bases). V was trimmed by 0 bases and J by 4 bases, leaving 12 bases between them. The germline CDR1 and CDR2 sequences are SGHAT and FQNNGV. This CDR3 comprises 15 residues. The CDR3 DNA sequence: TGTGCCAGCAGCTTAGACGGCAGGGGTGGAGAGACCCAGTACTTC. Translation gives CASSLDGRGGETQYF.

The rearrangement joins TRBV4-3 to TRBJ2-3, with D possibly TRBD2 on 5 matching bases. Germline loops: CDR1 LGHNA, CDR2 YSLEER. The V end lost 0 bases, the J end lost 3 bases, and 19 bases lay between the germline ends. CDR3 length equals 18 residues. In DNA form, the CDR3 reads TGCGCCAGCAGCCAAGACGGAGGCCGGATACTTCCAACAGATACGCAGTATTTT. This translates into CASSQDGGRILPTDTQYF.

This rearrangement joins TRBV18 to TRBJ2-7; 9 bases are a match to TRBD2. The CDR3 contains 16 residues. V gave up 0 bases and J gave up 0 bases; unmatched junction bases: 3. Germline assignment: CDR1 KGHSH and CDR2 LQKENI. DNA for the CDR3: TGTGCCAGCTCACCACCGCAACTAGCGGGCTCCTACGAGCAGTACTTC. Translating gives CASSPPQLAGSYEQYF.

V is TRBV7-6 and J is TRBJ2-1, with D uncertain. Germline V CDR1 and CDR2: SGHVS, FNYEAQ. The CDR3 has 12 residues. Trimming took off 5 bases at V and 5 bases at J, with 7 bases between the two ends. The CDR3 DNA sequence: TGTGCCAGCAGCAGCCGGGACAATGAGCAGTTCTTC. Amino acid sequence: CASSSRDNEQFF.

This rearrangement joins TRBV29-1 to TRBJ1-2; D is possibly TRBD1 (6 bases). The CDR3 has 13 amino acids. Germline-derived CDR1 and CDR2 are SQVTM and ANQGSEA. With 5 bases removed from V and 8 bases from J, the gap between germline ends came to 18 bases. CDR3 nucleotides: TGCAGCGTTAATCCAACAGGGAGTAGGGGCTACACCTTC. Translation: CSVNPTGSRGYTF.

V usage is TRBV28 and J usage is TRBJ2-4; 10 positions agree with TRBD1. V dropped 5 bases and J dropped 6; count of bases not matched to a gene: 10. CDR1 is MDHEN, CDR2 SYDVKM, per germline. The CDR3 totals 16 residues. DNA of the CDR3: TGTGCCAGCAGTCACCCGGGACAGGGGCTCAGAAACATTCAGTACTTC. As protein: CASSHPGQGLRNIQYF. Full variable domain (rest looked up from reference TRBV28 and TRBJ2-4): DVKVTQSSRYLVKRTGEKVFLECVQDMDHENMFWYRQDPGLGLRLIYFSYDVKMKEKGDIPEGYSVSREKKERFSLILESASTNQTSMYLCASSHPGQGLRNIQYFGAGTRLSVL.

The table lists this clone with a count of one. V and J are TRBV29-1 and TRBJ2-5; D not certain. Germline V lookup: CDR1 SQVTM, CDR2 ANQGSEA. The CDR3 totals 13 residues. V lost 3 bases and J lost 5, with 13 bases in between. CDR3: CSVERPGWETQYF. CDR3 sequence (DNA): TGCAGCGTTGAGCGCCCCGGTTGGGAGACCCAGTACTTC.

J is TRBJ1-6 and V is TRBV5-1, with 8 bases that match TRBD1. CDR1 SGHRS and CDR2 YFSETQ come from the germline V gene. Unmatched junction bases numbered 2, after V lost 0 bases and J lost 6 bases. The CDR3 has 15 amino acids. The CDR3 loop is CASSLVQGANSPLHF. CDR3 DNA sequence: TGCGCCAGCAGCTTGGTCCAGGGGGCTAATTCACCCCTCCACTTT.

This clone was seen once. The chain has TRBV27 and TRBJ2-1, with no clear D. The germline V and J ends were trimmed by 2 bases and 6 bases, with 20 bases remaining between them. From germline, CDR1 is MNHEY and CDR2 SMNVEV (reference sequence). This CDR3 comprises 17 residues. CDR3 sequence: CASSLLDRLPPGNEQFF. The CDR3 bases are TGTGCCAGCAGTTTACTCGATCGACTCCCCCCCGGCAATGAGCAGTTCTTC.

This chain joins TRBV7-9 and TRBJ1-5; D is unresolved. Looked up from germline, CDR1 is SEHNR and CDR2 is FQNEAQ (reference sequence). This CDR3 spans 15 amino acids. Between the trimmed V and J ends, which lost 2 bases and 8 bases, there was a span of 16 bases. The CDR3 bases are TGTGCCAGCAGCTTAAGAGGTCTGAGCAGTGAGCCCCAGCATTTT. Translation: CASSLRGLSSEPQHF.

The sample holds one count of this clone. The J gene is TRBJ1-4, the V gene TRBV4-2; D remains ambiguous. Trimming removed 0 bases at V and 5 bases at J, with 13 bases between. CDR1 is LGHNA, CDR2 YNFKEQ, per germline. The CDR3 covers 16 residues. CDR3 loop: CASSQDIGRVNEKLFF. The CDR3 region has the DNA TGTGCCAGCAGCCAAGATATCGGACGGGTGAATGAAAAACTGTTTTTT.

The CDR3 here is CAISERLAGGLDEQFF. The CDR3, as DNA: TGTGCCATCAGTGAACGACTAGCGGGGGGGCTCGATGAGCAGTTCTTC. The rearrangement links TRBV10-3 to TRBJ2-1, with 14 bases identical to TRBD2. Unmatched junction bases numbered 6, after V lost 3 bases and J lost 8 bases. This CDR3 is built from 16 residues. Germline CDR1 and CDR2: ENHRY and SYGVKD.

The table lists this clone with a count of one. CDR3 in amino acids: CASSSTATGPTDTQYF. The CDR3 DNA is TGTGCCAGCAGCTCAACAGCGACAGGGCCAACAGATACGCAGTATTTT. V and J are TRBV7-3 and TRBJ2-3; the match to TRBD1 covers 7 bases. Germline V CDR1 and CDR2: SGHTA, FQGTGA. The CDR3 spans 16 residues. The V segment lost 4 bases and the J segment 3 bases; nucleotides outside the gene matches: 10.

CDR3 nucleotide sequence: TGTGCCAGCTCACTAGGACAGCTCCTCCACGAGCAGTACTTC. Its protein product is CASSLGQLLHEQYF. V usage is TRBV18 and J usage is TRBJ2-7, with a possible D match to TRBD1 (6 bases). This CDR3 comprises 14 residues. V was trimmed by 4 bases and J by 5 bases, leaving 15 bases between them. Germline CDR1 is KGHSH and CDR2 is LQKENI.

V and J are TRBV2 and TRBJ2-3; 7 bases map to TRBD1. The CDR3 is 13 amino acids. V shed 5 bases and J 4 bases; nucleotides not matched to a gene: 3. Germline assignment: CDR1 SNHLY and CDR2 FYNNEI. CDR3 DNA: TGTGCCAGCAGTTTGACAGGGTCAGATACGCAGTATTTT. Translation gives CASSLTGSDTQYF.

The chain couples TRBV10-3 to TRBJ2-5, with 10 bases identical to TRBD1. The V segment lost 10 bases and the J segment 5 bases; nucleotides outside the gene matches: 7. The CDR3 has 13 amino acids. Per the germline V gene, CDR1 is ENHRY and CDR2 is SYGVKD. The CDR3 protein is CATKTGGSETQYF. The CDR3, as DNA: TGTGCCACCAAGACAGGGGGCAGCGAGACCCAGTACTTC.

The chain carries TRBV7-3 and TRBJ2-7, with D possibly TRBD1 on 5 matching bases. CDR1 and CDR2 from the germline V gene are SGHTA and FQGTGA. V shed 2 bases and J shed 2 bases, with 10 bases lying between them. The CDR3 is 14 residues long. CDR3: CASSLEAGTYEQYF. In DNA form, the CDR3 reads TGTGCCAGCAGCTTAGAAGCAGGGACCTACGAGCAGTACTTC.

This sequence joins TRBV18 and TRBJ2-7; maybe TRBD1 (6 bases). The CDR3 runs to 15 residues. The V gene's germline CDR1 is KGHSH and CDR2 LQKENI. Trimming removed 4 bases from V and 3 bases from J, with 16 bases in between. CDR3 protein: CASSRGPSKGYEQYF. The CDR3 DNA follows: TGTGCCAGCTCACGGGGGCCGTCTAAGGGCTACGAGCAGTACTTC.

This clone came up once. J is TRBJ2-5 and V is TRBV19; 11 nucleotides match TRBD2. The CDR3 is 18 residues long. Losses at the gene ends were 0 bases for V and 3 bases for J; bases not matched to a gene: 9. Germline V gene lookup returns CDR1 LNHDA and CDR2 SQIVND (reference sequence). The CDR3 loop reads CASSIDRGSGGAEETQYF. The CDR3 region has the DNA TGTGCCAGTAGTATAGATCGAGGTAGCGGGGGGGCTGAAGAGACCCAGTACTTC.

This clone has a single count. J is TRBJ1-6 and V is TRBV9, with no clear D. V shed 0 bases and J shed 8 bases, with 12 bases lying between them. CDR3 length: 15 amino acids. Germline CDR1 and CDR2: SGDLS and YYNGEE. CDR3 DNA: TGTGCCAGCAGCGTAGAGGGCGCAAGATATTCACCCCTCCACTTT. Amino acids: CASSVEGARYSPLHF.

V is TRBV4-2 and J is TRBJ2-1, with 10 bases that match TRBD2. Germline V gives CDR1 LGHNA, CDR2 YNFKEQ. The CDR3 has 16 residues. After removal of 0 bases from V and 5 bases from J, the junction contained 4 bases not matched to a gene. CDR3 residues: CASSQEPLAGDNEQFF. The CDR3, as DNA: TGTGCCAGCAGCCAAGAACCCCTAGCGGGGGACAATGAGCAGTTCTTC.

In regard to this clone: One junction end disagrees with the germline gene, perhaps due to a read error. This chain's CDR3 is CASSFEIQETQYF. The CDR3 DNA reads as TGTGCTAGCAGCTTCGAGATCCAAGAGACCCAGTACTTC. This rearrangement joins TRBV7-7 to TRBJ2-5; the D is unclear. CDR1 is SSHAT, CDR2 FNYEAQ, per germline (reference sequence). The CDR3 is made up of 13 amino acids.

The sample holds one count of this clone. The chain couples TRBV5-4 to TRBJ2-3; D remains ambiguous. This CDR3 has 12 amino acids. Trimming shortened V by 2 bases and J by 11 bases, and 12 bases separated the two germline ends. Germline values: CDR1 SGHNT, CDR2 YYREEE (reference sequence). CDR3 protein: CASSFPLGEQYF. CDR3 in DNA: TGTGCCAGCAGCTTCCCCCTGGGTGAGCAGTATTTT.

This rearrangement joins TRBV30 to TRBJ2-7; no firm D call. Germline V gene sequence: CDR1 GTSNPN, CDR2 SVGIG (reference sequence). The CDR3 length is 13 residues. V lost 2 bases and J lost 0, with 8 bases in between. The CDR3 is CAWSFGNSYEQYF. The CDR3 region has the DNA TGTGCCTGGAGTTTCGGTAACTCCTACGAGCAGTACTTC. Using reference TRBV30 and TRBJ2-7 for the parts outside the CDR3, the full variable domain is SQTIHQWPATLVQPVGSPLSLECTVEGTSNPNLYWYRQAAGRGLQLLFYSVGIGQISSEVPQNLSASRPQDRQFILSSKKLLLSDSGFYLCAWSFGNSYEQYFGPGTRLTVT.

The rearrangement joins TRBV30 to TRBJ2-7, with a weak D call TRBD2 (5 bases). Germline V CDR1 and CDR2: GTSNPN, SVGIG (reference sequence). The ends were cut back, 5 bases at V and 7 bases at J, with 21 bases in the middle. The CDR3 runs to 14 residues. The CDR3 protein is CAWRQAPGLGEQYF. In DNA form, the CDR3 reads TGTGCCTGGCGGCAGGCCCCCGGACTGGGGGAGCAGTACTTC.

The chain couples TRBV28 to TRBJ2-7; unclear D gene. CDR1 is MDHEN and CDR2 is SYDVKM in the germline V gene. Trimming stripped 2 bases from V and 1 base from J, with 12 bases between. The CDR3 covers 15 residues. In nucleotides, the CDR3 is TGTGCCAGCAGTTTAGCTGTTTCGGGTTCCTACGAGCAGTACTTC. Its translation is CASSLAVSGSYEQYF.

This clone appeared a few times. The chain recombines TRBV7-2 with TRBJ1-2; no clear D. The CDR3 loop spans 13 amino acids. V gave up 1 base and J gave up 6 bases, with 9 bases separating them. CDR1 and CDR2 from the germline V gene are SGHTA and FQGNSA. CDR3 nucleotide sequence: TGTGCCAGCAGCTTAGGACGGTTCGATGGCTACACCTTC. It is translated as CASSLGRFDGYTF.

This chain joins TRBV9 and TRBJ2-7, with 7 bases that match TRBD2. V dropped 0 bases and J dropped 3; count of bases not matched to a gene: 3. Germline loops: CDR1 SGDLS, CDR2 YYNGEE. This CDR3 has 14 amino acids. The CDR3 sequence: CASSVGGEGYEQYF. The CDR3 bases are TGTGCCAGCAGCGTAGGCGGGGAGGGCTACGAGCAGTACTTC.

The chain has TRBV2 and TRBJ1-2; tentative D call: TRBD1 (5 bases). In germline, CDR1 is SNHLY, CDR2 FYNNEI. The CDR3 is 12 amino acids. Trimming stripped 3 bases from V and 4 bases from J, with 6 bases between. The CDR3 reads CASSEGGYGYTF. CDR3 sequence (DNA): TGTGCCAGCAGTGAGGGGGGCTATGGCTACACCTTC.

The CDR3 coding sequence is TGTGCCATCAGTGAGTCGACGGGTCTCTATGGCTACACCTTC. It is translated as CAISESTGLYGYTF. The chain uses TRBV10-3 and TRBJ1-2; D not certain. This CDR3 comprises 14 residues. Germline loops: CDR1 ENHRY, CDR2 SYGVKD. The V end lost 0 bases, the J end lost 4 bases, and 9 bases lay between the germline ends.